The 3 T cell receptor beta chains presented below share a single source sample, sequenced in a study of cytomegalovirus exposure and HLA in healthy donors. This PCR relied on a set of 60 Vbeta primers and 13 Jbeta primers. Assay used: immunoSEQ multiplex PCR; TCRdb lists only in-frame clones, some missing. The data show approximately 100,000 clones, with 60% to 70% seen just once and roughly 3.5% held by the top ten. The sample consisted of PBMCs. These receptor sequences come from a woman in her forties or fifties in good health and CMV-seronegative.

The rearrangement links TRBV7-9 to TRBJ2-5; no firm D call. Germline loops: CDR1 SEHNR, CDR2 FQNEAQ (reference sequence). V shed 5 bases and J shed 1 base, with 11 bases lying between them. CDR3 length equals 14 residues. The CDR3 nucleotides read TGTGCCAGCAGCGCCGCAGAATTCCAAGAGACCCAGTACTTC. This gives the protein CASSAAEFQETQYF. Filled out from reference TRBV7-9 and TRBJ2-5, the complete variable domain reads DTGVSQNPRHKITKRGQNVTFRCDPISEHNRLYWYRQTLGQGPEFLTYFQNEAQLEKSRLLSDRFSAERPKGSFSTLEIQRTEQGDSAMYLCASSAAEFQETQYFGPGTRLLVL.

The table lists this clone with a few counts. This chain connects TRBV7-9 to TRBJ1-4; maybe TRBD1 (5 bases). V dropped 3 bases and J dropped 7 bases, with 12 bases sitting between them. Germline V gene sequence: CDR1 SEHNR, CDR2 FQNEAQ (reference sequence). The CDR3 covers 14 residues. CDR3 in amino acids: CASSLGQGSEKLFF. In nucleotides, the CDR3 is TGTGCCAGCAGCTTGGGGCAGGGTTCTGAAAAACTGTTTTTT.

V is TRBV5-1 and J is TRBJ2-5, with 8 nucleotides matching TRBD1. This CDR3 contains 14 residues. Germline CDR1 is SGHRS and CDR2 is YFSETQ. Losses at the gene ends were 1 base for V and 3 bases for J; bases not matched to a gene: 2. CDR3 DNA: TGCGCCAGCAGCTTGCGGGACAGGAAAGAGACCCAGTACTTC. Protein sequence: CASSLRDRKETQYF.